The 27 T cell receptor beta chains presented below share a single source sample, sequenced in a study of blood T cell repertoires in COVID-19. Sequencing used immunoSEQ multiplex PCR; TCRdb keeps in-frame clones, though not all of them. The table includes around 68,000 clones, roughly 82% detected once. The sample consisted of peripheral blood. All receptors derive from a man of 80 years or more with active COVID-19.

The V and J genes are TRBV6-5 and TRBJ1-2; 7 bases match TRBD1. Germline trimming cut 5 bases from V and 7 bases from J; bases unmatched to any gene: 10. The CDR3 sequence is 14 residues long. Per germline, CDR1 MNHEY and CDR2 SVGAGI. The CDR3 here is CASSRQGGTSGYTF. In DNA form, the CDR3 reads TGTGCCAGCAGTCGACAGGGTGGCACTAGTGGCTACACCTTC.

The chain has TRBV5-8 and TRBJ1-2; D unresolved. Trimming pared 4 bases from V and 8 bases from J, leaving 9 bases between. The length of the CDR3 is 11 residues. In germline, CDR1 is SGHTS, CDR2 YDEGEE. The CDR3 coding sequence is TGTGCCAGCAGCAGTGAGGCCGGCTACACCTTC. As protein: CASSSEAGYTF.

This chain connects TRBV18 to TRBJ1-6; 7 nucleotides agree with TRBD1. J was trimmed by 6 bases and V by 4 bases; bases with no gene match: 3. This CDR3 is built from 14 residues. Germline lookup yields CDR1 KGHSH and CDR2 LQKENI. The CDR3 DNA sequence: TGTGCCAGCTCACACCGGGACAGTAATTCACCCCTCCACTTT. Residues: CASSHRDSNSPLHF.

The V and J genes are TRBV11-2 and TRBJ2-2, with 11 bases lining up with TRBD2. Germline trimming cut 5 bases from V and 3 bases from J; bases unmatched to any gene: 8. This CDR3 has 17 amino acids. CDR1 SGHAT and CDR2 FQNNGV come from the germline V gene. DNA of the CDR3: TGTGCCAGCAGCCTCGGCCTAGCGGGGGGATACACCGGGGAGCTGTTTTTT. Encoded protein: CASSLGLAGGYTGELFF.

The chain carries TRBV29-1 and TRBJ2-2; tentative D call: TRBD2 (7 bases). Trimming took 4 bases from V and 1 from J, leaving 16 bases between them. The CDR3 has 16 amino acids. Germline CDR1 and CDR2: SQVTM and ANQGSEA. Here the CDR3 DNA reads TGCAGCGTTGGAAAGGGCGGGGGCGTGAACACCGGGGAGCTGTTTTTT. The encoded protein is CSVGKGGGVNTGELFF.

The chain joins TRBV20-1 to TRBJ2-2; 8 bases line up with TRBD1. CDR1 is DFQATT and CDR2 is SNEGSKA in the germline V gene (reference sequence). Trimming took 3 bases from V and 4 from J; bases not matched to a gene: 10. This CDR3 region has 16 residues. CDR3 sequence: CSASRQTGALTGELFF. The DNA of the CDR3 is TGCAGTGCTAGTCGCCAGACAGGGGCCCTCACCGGGGAGCTGTTTTTT.

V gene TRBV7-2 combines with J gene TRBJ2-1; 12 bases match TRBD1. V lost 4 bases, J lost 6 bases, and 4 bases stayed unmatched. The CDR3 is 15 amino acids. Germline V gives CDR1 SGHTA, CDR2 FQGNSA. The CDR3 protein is CASSWGQGAGNEQFF. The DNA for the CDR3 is TGTGCCAGCAGCTGGGGACAGGGGGCGGGCAATGAGCAGTTCTTC. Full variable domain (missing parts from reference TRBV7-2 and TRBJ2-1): GAGVSQSPSNKVTEKGKDVELRCDPISGHTALYWYRQSLGQGLEFLIYFQGNSAPDKSGLPSDRFSAERTGGSVSTLTIQRTQQEDSAVYLCASSWGQGAGNEQFFGPGTRLTVL.

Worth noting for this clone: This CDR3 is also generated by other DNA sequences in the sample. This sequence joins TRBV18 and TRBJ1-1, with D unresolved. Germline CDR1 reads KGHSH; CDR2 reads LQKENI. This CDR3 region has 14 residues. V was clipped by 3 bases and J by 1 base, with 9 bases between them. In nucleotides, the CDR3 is TGTGCCAGCTCACCGTATCCTAGGAACACTGAAGCTTTCTTT. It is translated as CASSPYPRNTEAFF.

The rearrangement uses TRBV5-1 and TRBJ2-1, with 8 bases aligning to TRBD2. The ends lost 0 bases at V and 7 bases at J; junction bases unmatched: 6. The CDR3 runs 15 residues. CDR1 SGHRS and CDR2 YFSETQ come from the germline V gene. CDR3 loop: CASSLVGTSFNEQFF. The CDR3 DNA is TGCGCCAGCAGCTTGGTGGGGACTAGTTTTAATGAGCAGTTCTTC.

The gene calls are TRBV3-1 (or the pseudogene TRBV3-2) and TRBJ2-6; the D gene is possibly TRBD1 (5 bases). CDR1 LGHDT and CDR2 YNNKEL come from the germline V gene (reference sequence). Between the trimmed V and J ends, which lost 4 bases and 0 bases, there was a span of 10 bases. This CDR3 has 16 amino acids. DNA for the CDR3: TGTGCCAGCAGCCGAGACAGAACCTCTGGGGCCAACGTCCTGACTTTC. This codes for CASSRDRTSGANVLTF.

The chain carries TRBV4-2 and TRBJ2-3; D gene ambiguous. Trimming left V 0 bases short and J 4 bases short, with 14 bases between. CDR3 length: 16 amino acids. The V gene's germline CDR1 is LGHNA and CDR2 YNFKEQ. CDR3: CASSQDRNPRADTQYF. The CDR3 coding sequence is TGTGCCAGCAGCCAAGATCGGAACCCTAGAGCAGATACGCAGTATTTT.

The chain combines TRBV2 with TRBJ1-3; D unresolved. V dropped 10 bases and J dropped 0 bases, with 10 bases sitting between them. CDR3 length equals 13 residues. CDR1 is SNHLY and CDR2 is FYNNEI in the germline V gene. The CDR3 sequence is CATKMSSGNTIYF. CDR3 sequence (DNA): TGTGCCACCAAAATGAGCTCTGGAAACACCATATATTTT.

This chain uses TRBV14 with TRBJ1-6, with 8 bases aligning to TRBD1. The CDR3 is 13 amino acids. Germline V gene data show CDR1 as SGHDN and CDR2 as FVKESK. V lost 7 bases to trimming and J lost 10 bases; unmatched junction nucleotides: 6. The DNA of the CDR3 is TGTGCCAGCAACCCAGGGGGCGCGTCACCCCTCCACTTT. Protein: CASNPGGASPLHF. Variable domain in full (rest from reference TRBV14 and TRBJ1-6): EAGVTQFPSHSVIEKGQTVTLRCDPISGHDNLYWYRRVMGKEIKFLLHFVKESKQDESGMPNNRFLAERTGGTYSTLKVQPAELEDSGVYFCASNPGGASPLHFGNGTRLTVT.

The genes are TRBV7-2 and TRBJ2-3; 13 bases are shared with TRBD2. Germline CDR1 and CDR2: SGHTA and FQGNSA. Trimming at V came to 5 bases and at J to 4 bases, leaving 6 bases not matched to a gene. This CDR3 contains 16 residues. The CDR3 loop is CASSPGLAGIADTQYF. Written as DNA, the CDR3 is TGTGCCAGCAGCCCGGGACTAGCGGGGATAGCAGATACGCAGTATTTT.

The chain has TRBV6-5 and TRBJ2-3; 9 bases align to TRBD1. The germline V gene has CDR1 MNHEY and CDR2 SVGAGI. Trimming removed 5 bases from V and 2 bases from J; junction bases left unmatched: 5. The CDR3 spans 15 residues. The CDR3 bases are TGTGCCAGCAGTCCCGGGACAGGGCTCACAGATACGCAGTATTTT. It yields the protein CASSPGTGLTDTQYF.

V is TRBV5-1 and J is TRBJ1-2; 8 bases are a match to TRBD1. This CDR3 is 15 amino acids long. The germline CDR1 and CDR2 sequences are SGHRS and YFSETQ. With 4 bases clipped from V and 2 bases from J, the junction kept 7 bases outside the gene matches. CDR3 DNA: TGCGCCAGCAGCCAGACAGGGACAGGAAACTATGGCTACACCTTC. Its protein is CASSQTGTGNYGYTF. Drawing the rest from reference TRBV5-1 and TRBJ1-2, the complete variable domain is KAGVTQTPRYLIKTRGQQVTLSCSPISGHRSVSWYQQTPGQGLQFLFEYFSETQRNKGNFPGRFSGRQFSNSRSEMNVSTLELGDSALYLCASSQTGTGNYGYTFGSGTRLTVV.

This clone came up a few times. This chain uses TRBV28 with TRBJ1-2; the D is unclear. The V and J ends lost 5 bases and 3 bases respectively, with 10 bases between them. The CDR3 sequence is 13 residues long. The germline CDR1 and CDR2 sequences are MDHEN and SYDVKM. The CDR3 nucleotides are TGTGCCAGCAGTGACGACACGTACTATGGCTACACCTTC. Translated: CASSDDTYYGYTF.

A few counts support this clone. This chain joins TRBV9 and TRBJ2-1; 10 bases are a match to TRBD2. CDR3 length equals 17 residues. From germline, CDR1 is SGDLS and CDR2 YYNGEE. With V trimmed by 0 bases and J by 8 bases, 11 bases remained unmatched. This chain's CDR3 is CASSVGYSGGSGDEQFF. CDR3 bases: TGTGCCAGCAGCGTAGGATATAGCGGGGGGTCCGGGGATGAGCAGTTCTTC.

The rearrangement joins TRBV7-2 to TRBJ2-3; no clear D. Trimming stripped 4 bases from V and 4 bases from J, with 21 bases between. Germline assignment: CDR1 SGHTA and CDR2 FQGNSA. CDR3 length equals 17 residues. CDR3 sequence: CASSSHLGASLSDTQYF. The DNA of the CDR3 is TGTGCCAGCAGCTCCCATCTAGGCGCCTCTCTCTCAGATACGCAGTATTTT.

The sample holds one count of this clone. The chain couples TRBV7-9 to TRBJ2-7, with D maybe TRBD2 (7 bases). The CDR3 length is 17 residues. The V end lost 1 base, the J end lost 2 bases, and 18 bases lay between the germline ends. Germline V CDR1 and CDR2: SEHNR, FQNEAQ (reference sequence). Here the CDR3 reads CASSLGDAGASTYEQYF. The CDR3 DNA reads TGTGCCAGCAGCTTAGGGGACGCGGGGGCATCTACCTACGAGCAGTACTTC.

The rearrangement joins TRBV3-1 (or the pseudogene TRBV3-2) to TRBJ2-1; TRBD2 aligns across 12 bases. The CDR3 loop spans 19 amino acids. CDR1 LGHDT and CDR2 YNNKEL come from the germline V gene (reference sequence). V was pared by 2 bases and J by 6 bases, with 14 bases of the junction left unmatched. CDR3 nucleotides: TGTGCCAGCAGCCAAATTAAACCCGCGGGACTAGCGGGTTCCAATGAGCAGTTCTTC. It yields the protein CASSQIKPAGLAGSNEQFF.

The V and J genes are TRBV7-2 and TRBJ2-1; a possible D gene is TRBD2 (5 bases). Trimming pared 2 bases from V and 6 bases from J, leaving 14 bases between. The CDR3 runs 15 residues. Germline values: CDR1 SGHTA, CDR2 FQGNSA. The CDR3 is CASSLYGDYTNEQFF. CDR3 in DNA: TGTGCCAGCAGCTTATACGGGGATTATACCAATGAGCAGTTCTTC.

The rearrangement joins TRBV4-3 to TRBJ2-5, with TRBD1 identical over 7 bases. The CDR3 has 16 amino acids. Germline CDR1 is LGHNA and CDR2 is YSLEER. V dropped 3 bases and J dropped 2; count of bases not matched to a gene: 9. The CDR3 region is CASSQEAQGSQETQYF. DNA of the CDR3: TGCGCCAGCAGCCAGGAAGCACAGGGGTCACAAGAGACCCAGTACTTC.

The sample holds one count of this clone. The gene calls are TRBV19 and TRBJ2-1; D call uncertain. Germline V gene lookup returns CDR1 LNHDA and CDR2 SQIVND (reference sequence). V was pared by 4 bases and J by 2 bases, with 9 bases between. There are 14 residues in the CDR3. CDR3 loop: CASSTGWAYNEQFF. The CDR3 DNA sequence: TGTGCCAGTAGTACCGGGTGGGCCTACAATGAGCAGTTCTTC. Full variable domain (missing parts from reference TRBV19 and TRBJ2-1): DGGITQSPKYLFRKEGQNVTLSCEQNLNHDAMYWYRQDPGQGLRLIYYSQIVNDFQKGDIAEGYSVSREKKESFPLTVTSAQKNPTAFYLCASSTGWAYNEQFFGPGTRLTVL.

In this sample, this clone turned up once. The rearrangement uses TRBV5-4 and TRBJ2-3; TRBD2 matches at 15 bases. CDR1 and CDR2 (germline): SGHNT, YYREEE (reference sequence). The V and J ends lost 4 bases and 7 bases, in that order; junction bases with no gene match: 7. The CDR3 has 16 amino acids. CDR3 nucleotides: TGTGCCAGCAGCGGGACTAGCGGGGGGTACCAAAATACGCAGTATTTT. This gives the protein CASSGTSGGYQNTQYF.

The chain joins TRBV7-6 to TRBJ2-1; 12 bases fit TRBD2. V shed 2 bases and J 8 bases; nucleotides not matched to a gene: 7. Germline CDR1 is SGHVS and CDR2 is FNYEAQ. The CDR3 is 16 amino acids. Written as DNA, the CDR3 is TGTGCCAGCAGCTTATCCCTAGCGGGGGGGCAAGATGAGCAGTTCTTC. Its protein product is CASSLSLAGGQDEQFF.

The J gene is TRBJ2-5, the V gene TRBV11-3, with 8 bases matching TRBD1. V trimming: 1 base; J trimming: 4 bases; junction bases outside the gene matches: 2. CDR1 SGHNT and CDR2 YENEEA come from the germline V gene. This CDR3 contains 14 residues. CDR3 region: CASSLGTGGETQYF. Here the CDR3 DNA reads TGTGCCAGCAGCTTAGGTACAGGGGGAGAGACCCAGTACTTC. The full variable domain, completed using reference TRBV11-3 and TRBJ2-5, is EAGVVQSPRYKIIEKKQPVAFWCNPISGHNTLYWYLQNLGQGPELLIRYENEEAVDDSQLPKDRFSAERLKGVDSTLKIQPAELGDSAVYLCASSLGTGGETQYFGPGTRLLVL.